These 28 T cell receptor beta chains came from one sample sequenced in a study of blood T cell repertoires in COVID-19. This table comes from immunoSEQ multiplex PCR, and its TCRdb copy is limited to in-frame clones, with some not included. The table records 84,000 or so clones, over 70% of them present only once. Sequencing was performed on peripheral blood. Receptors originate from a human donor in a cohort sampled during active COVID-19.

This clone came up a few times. CDR3 loop: CASSNEMNTEAFF. In DNA, the CDR3 is TGTGCCAGCTCCAATGAGATGAACACTGAAGCTTTCTTT. This chain uses TRBV18 with TRBJ1-1; no firm D call. CDR1 and CDR2 from the germline V gene are KGHSH and LQKENI. This CDR3 contains 13 residues. The ends were cut back, 6 bases at V and 0 bases at J, with 8 bases in the middle.

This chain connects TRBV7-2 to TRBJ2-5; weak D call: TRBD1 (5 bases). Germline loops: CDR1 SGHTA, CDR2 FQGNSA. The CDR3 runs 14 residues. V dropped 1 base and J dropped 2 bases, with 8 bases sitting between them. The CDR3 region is CASSLGTRQETQYF. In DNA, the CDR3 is TGTGCCAGCAGCTTAGGGACACGGCAAGAGACCCAGTACTTC.

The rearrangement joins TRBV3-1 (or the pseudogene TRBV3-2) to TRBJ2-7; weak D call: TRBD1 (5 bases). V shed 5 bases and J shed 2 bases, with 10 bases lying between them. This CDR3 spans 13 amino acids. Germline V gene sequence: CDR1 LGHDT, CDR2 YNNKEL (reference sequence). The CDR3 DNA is TGTGCCAGCAGCTTCGGACAAGCCTACGAGCAGTACTTC. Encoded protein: CASSFGQAYEQYF.

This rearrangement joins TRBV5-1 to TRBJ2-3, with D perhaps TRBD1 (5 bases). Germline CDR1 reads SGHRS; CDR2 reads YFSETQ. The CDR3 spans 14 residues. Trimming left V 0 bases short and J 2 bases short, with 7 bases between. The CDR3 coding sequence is TGCGCCAGCAGCTTGGGCAGGGCCACAGATACGCAGTATTTT. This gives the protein CASSLGRATDTQYF.

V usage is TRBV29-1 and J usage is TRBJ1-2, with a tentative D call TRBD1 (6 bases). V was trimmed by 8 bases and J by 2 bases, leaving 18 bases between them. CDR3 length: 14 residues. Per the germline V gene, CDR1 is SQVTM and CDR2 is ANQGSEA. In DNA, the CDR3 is TGCAGCTCCTACAGGGTAGGAGCCAACTATGGCTACACCTTC. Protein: CSSYRVGANYGYTF.

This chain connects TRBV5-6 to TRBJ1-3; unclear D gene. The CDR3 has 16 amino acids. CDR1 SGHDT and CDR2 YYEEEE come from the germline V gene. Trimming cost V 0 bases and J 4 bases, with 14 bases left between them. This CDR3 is CASSLAVRDSGNTIYF. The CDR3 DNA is TGTGCCAGCAGCTTGGCCGTGAGGGATTCGGGAAACACCATATATTTT. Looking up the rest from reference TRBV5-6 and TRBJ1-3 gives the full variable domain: DAGVTQSPTHLIKTRGQQVTLRCSPKSGHDTVSWYQQALGQGPQFIFQYYEEEERQRGNFPDRFSGHQFPNYSSELNVNALLLGDSALYLCASSLAVRDSGNTIYFGEGSWLTVV.

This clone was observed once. This CDR3 reads CASSDNGLAGETQYF. In DNA, the CDR3 is TGTGCCAGCAGTGATAACGGACTAGCGGGCGAGACCCAGTACTTC. This chain joins TRBV6-1 and TRBJ2-5; 11 bases line up with TRBD2. Germline V gene lookup returns CDR1 MNHNS and CDR2 SASEGT. V shed 3 bases and J 5 bases; nucleotides not matched to a gene: 5. CDR3 size: 15 residues.

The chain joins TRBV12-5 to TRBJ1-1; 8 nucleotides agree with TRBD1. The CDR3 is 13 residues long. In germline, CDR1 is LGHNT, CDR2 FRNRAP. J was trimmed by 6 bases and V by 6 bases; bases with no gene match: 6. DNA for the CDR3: TGTGCTAGTGGGACGACAGGGGAAGCTGAAGCTTTCTTT. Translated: CASGTTGEAEAFF. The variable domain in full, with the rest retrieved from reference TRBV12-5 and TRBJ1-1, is DARVTQTPRHKVTEMGQEVTMRCQPILGHNTVFWYRQTMMQGLELLAYFRNRAPLDDSGMPKDRFSAEMPDATLATLKIQPSEPRDSAVYFCASGTTGEAEAFFGQGTRLTVV.

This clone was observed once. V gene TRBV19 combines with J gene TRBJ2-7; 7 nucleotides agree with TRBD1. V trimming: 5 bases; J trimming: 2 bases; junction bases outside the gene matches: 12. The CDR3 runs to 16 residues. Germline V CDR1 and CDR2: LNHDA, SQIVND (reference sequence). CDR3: CASSLNPGQITYEQYF. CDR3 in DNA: TGTGCCAGTAGTCTAAACCCGGGACAGATAACCTACGAGCAGTACTTC.

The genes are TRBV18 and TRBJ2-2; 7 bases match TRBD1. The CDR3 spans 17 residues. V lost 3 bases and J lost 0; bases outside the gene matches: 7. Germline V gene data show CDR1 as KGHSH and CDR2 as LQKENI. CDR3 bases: TGTGCCAGCTCACCCCGATGGACAGGAACGAACACCGGGGAGCTGTTTTTT. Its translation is CASSPRWTGTNTGELFF.

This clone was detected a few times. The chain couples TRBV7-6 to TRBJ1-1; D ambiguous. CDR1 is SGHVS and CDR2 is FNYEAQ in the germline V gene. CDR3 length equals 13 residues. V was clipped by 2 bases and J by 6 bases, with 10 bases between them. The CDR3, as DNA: TGTGCCAGCAGCTTAACTAGCGGCGCTGAAGCTTTCTTT. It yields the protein CASSLTSGAEAFF.

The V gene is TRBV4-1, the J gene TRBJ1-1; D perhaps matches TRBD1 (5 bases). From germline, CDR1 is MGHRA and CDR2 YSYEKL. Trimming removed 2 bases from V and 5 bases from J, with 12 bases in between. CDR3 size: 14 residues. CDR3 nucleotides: TGCGCCAGCAGCCAAACCCAGGGAGGGACTGAAGCTTTCTTT. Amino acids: CASSQTQGGTEAFF.

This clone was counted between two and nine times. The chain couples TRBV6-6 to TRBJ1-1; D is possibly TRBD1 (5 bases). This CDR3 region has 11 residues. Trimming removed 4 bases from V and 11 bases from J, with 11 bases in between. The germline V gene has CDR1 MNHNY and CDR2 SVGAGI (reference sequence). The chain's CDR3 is CASSSGREAFF. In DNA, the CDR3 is TGTGCCAGCAGTTCGGGGCGGGAGGCTTTCTTT.

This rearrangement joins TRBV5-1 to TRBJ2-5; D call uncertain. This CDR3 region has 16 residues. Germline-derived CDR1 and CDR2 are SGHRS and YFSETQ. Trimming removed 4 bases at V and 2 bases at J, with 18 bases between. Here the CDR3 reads CASSPDVISGQETQYF. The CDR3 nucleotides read TGCGCCAGCAGCCCCGACGTAATTTCGGGTCAAGAGACCCAGTACTTC.

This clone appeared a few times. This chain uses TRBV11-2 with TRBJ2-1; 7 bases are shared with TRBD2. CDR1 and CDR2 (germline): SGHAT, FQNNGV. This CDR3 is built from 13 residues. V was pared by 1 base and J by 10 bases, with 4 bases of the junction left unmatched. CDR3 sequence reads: CASSLGAGGEQFF. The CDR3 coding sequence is TGTGCCAGCAGCTTAGGGGCCGGGGGGGAGCAGTTCTTC.

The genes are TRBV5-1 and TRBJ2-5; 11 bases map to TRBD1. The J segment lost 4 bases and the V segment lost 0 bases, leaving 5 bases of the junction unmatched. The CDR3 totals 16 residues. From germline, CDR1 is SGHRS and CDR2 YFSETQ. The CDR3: CASSLADGTGGETQYF. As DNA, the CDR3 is TGCGCCAGCAGCTTGGCCGATGGGACAGGGGGAGAGACCCAGTACTTC.

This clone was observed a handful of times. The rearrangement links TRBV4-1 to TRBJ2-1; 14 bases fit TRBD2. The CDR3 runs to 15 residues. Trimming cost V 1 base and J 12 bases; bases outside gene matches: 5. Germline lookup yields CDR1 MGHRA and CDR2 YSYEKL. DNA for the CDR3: TGCGCCAGCAGCCAAGGGGGACTAGCGGGGGTCGGGCAGTTCTTC. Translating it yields CASSQGGLAGVGQFF.

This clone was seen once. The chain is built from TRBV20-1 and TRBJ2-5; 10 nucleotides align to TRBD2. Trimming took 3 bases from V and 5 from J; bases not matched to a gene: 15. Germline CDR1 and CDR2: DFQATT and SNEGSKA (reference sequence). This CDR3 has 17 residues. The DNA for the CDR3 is TGCAGTGCTAGTCGGGCAGGGATAGCGGGGGGCTGGGAGACCCAGTACTTC. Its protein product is CSASRAGIAGGWETQYF.

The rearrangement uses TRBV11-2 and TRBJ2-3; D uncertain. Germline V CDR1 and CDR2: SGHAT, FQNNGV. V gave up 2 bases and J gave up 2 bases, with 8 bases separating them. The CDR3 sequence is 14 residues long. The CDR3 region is CASSLITVTDTQYF. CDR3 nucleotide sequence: TGTGCCAGCAGCTTAATAACTGTCACAGATACGCAGTATTTT.

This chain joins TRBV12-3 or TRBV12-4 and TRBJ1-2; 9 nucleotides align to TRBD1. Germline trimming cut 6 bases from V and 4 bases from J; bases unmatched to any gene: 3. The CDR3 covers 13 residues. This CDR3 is CASSRDRAYGYTF. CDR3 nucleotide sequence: TGTGCCAGCAGCCGGGACAGGGCCTATGGCTACACCTTC.

The CDR3 reads CASSLKPGTGVTEAFF. CDR3 in DNA: TGCGCCAGCAGCTTAAAACCCGGGACAGGGGTTACTGAAGCTTTCTTT. The V call is TRBV5-1, the J call TRBJ1-1; TRBD1 aligns across 10 bases. The V segment lost 2 bases and the J segment 5 bases; nucleotides outside the gene matches: 9. The CDR3 consists of 16 residues. The germline CDR1 and CDR2 sequences are SGHRS and YFSETQ.

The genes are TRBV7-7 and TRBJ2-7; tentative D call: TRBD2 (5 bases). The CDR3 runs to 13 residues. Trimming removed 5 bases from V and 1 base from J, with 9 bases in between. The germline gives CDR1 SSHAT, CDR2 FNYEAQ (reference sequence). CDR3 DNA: TGTGCCAGCAGCCCAGAGGGATCCTACGAGCAGTACTTC. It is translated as CASSPEGSYEQYF.

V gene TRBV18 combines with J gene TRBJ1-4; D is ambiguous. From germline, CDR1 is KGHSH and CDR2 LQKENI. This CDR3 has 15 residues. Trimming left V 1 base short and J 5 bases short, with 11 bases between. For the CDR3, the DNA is TGTGCCAGCTCACCACGTTGGACTGGAAATGAAAAACTGTTTTTT. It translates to CASSPRWTGNEKLFF. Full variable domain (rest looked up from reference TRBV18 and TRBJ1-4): NAGVMQNPRHLVRRRGQEARLRCSPMKGHSHVYWYRQLPEEGLKFMVYLQKENIIDESGMPKERFSAEFPKEGPSILRIQQVVRGDSAAYFCASSPRWTGNEKLFFGSGTQLSVL.

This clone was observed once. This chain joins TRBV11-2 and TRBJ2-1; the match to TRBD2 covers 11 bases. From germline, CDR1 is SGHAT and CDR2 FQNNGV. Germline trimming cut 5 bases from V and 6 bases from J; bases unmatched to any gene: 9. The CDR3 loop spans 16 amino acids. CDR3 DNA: TGTGCCAGCAGCATTAGCGGGGGGGACCGCACCAATGAGCAGTTCTTC. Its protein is CASSISGGDRTNEQFF.

The CDR3 sequence is CASSQSPRRDNSPLHF. CDR3 in DNA: TGTGCCAGCAGCCAATCACCGCGGAGGGATAATTCACCCCTCCACTTT. The V gene is TRBV4-2, the J gene TRBJ1-6; D unclear. Germline values: CDR1 LGHNA, CDR2 YNFKEQ. V was cut by 2 bases and J by 5 bases, with 13 bases left in between. There are 16 residues in the CDR3.

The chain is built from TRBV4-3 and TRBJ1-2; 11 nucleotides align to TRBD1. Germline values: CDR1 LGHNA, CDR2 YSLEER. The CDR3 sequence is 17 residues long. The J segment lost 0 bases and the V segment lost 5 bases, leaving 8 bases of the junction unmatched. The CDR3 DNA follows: TGCGCCAGCAGCACCCGGACAGGGGGCTCACCTAACTATGGCTACACCTTC. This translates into CASSTRTGGSPNYGYTF.

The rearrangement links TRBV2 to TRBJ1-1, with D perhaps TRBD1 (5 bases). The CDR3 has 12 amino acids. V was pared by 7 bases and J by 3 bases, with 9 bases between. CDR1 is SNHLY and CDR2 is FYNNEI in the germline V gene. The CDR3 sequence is CASTGGYTEAFF. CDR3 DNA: TGTGCCAGCACGGGGGGTTACACTGAAGCTTTCTTT.

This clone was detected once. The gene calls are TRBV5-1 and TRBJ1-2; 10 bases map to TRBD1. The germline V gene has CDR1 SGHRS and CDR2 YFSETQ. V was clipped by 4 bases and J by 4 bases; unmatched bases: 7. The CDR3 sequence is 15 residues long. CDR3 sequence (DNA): TGCGCCAGCAGCCCTTCCGACAGGGGGCCCTATGGCTACACCTTC. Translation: CASSPSDRGPYGYTF.